The 24 T cell receptor beta chains below come from one sample, sequenced in a study of cytotoxic CD8 clonotypes in ibrutinib-treated CLL. Assay used: immunoSEQ multiplex PCR; TCRdb lists only in-frame clones, some missing. The sample shows over 100,000 clones, approximately 83% of them seen only once. This specimen was PBMCs, taken after 24 months of ibrutinib treatment. The receptors derive from a human donor with chronic lymphocytic leukemia.

The chain recombines TRBV5-6 with TRBJ2-5; D possibly uses TRBD1 or TRBD2 (5 bases each). The CDR3 consists of 14 residues. Germline CDR1 and CDR2: SGHDT and YYEEEE. V was cut by 4 bases and J by 0 bases, with 10 bases left in between. The CDR3, as DNA: TGTGCCAGCAGCGTGGGGGTAGACCAAGAGACCCAGTACTTC. This encodes CASSVGVDQETQYF.

The rearrangement joins TRBV7-6 to TRBJ1-3; D not certain. V lost 1 base and J lost 0, with 10 bases in between. This CDR3 has 16 residues. Germline values: CDR1 SGHVS, CDR2 FNYEAQ. The CDR3 region is CASSLEQLTSGNTIYF. The CDR3 nucleotides read TGTGCCAGCAGCTTAGAACAGCTTACCTCTGGAAACACCATATATTTT.

This clone was recorded a few times. The CDR3 DNA sequence: TGTGCCAGTAGCCGAGACAGGGACATATACAATGAGCAGTTCTTC. Translating it yields CASSRDRDIYNEQFF. The chain links TRBV19 to TRBJ2-1; 7 nucleotides align to TRBD1. The germline V gene has CDR1 LNHDA and CDR2 SQIVND (reference sequence). Trimming at V came to 6 bases and at J to 4 bases, leaving 9 bases not matched to a gene. The CDR3 contains 15 residues.

The rearrangement uses TRBV7-2 and TRBJ2-2; 9 bases are a match to TRBD1. CDR1 is SGHTA and CDR2 is FQGNSA in the germline V gene. The junction had 5 bases not matched to a gene; V was cut back by 5 bases and J by 4 bases. The CDR3 spans 15 residues. CDR3 sequence reads: CASSLGQGTTGELFF. The CDR3 bases are TGTGCCAGCAGCCTAGGACAGGGGACCACCGGGGAGCTGTTTTTT.

The chain joins TRBV19 to TRBJ1-1; D remains ambiguous. The CDR3 sequence is 15 residues long. The germline V gene encodes CDR1 LNHDA and CDR2 SQIVND (reference sequence). Trimming cost V 6 bases and J 2 bases, with 16 bases left between them. The CDR3: CASRTRAKGNTEAFF. The CDR3 coding sequence is TGTGCCAGTAGAACGCGGGCCAAAGGAAACACTGAAGCTTTCTTT.

This chain uses TRBV4-3 with TRBJ1-2, with 9 nucleotides matching TRBD1. The V gene end was trimmed by 4 bases and the J gene end by 1 base; junction bases not matched to a gene: 10. CDR3 length: 17 residues. Germline V CDR1 and CDR2: LGHNA, YSLEER. CDR3 sequence (DNA): TGCGCCAGCAGCCGCCACCTCCGGGACAGGGTTAACTATGGCTACACCTTC. This translates into CASSRHLRDRVNYGYTF.

The V gene is TRBV5-1, the J gene TRBJ1-1; tentatively, D is TRBD1 (6 bases). CDR3 length: 12 amino acids. Germline CDR1 SGHRS, CDR2 YFSETQ. V lost 4 bases and J lost 8, with 12 bases in between. The CDR3 here is CASSPGAGEAFF. Written as DNA, the CDR3 is TGCGCCAGCAGCCCGGGGGCAGGGGAAGCTTTCTTT.

This clone showed up just a few times. The V and J genes are TRBV7-2 and TRBJ2-4; D is unclear. With 0 bases removed from V and 7 bases from J, the gap between germline ends came to 7 bases. CDR3 length: 13 amino acids. Germline CDR1 is SGHTA and CDR2 is FQGNSA. Here the CDR3 DNA reads TGTGCCAGCAGCTTAGCGCTGTGGAACATTCAGTACTTC. It is translated as CASSLALWNIQYF.

This clone has just one count. CDR3 DNA sequence: TGCAGCGTCCGAGGGGCCTTATGGACCGGGGAGCTGTTTTTT. This sequence encodes CSVRGALWTGELFF. The chain links TRBV29-1 to TRBJ2-2, with D tentatively TRBD1 or TRBD2 (5 bases each). Germline-derived CDR1 and CDR2 are SQVTM and ANQGSEA. The CDR3 totals 14 residues. V was clipped by 6 bases and J by 5 bases, with 16 bases between them.

V usage is TRBV19 and J usage is TRBJ1-1, with 8 bases lining up with TRBD1. The V gene's germline CDR1 is LNHDA and CDR2 SQIVND (reference sequence). The V segment lost 5 bases and the J segment 4 bases; nucleotides outside the gene matches: 9. CDR3 size: 15 residues. DNA of the CDR3: TGTGCCAGTAGTGGTGGACAGGGTTTGGCCACTGAAGCTTTCTTT. Translation: CASSGGQGLATEAFF.

The genes are TRBV13 and TRBJ1-2, with no clear D. CDR1 is PRHDT, CDR2 FYEKMQ, per germline (reference sequence). V lost 5 bases and J 4 bases, leaving 11 bases between the germline ends. This CDR3 spans 13 amino acids. CDR3: CASSHSAAYGYTF. The CDR3, as DNA: TGTGCCAGCAGCCATTCGGCGGCCTATGGCTACACCTTC.

This chain links TRBV28 with TRBJ1-1; D is unresolved. The CDR3 consists of 13 residues. Per germline, CDR1 MDHEN and CDR2 SYDVKM. The CDR3 region is CAKASAMNTEAFF. In DNA form, the CDR3 reads TGTGCTAAGGCGTCAGCGATGAACACTGAAGCTTTCTTT.

This chain connects TRBV19 to TRBJ1-6; 9 bases line up with TRBD1. Per germline, CDR1 LNHDA and CDR2 SQIVND (reference sequence). Losses at the gene ends were 1 base for V and 7 bases for J; bases not matched to a gene: 11. The CDR3 runs 18 residues. The CDR3 region is CASSIALTGGFWNSPLHF. The CDR3 DNA follows: TGTGCCAGTAGTATAGCTCTCACAGGGGGCTTTTGGAATTCACCCCTCCACTTT.

CDR3 sequence reads: CASSLGGGRNGRDGYTF. CDR3 in DNA: TGTGCCAGCAGCCTGGGAGGGGGGCGCAACGGGAGAGATGGCTACACCTTC. The chain employs TRBV7-2 and TRBJ1-2; a possible D gene is TRBD1 (6 bases). CDR1 is SGHTA and CDR2 is FQGNSA in the germline V gene. Deletions cut 5 bases from V and 6 bases from J, with 25 bases between. The CDR3 is 17 amino acids. The full variable domain, its missing parts supplied by reference TRBV7-2 and TRBJ1-2, is GAGVSQSPSNKVTEKGKDVELRCDPISGHTALYWYRQSLGQGLEFLIYFQGNSAPDKSGLPSDRFSAERTGGSVSTLTIQRTQQEDSAVYLCASSLGGGRNGRDGYTFGSGTRLTVV.

The gene calls are TRBV29-1 and TRBJ2-7; possibly TRBD1 for D (6 bases). The V end lost 2 bases, the J end lost 3 bases, and 11 bases lay between the germline ends. This CDR3 is built from 13 residues. From germline, CDR1 is SQVTM and CDR2 ANQGSEA. CDR3: CSVEHPGDYEQYF. The CDR3 region has the DNA TGCAGCGTTGAACATCCAGGGGACTACGAGCAGTACTTC.

The chain combines TRBV28 with TRBJ2-7; D is unresolved. Germline-derived CDR1 and CDR2 are MDHEN and SYDVKM. V shed 6 bases and J shed 4 bases, with 4 bases lying between them. CDR3 length: 10 residues. CDR3: CASSTYEQYF. The CDR3 DNA sequence: TGTGCCAGCAGCACTTACGAGCAGTACTTC.

The chain has TRBV28 and TRBJ1-3; 7 positions agree with TRBD1. The V gene end was trimmed by 5 bases and the J gene end by 2 bases; junction bases not matched to a gene: 6. The CDR3 runs to 15 residues. Germline loops: CDR1 MDHEN, CDR2 SYDVKM. The DNA of the CDR3 is TGTGCCAGCAGTCCACAGGGGTATCCTGGAAACACCATATATTTT. It is translated as CASSPQGYPGNTIYF.

This clone was seen only a few times. The V call is TRBV4-2, the J call TRBJ2-3; D not resolved. V lost 4 bases and J lost 1, with 9 bases in between. The CDR3 runs to 14 residues. Germline-derived CDR1 and CDR2 are LGHNA and YNFKEQ. The CDR3 DNA follows: TGTGCCAGCAGCCCTACCGTAGGCACAGATACGCAGTATTTT. It translates to CASSPTVGTDTQYF.

V usage is TRBV7-9 and J usage is TRBJ2-3; possible D gene TRBD2, 6 bases. The CDR3 has 12 residues. Germline CDR1 and CDR2: SEHNR and FQNEAQ (reference sequence). The V gene lost 8 bases and the J gene lost 2 bases, with 8 bases spanning the gap. The CDR3 region has the DNA TGTGCCAGCTGGAGGGTCACAGATACGCAGTATTTT. Its protein is CASWRVTDTQYF. The full variable domain, its missing parts supplied by reference TRBV7-9 and TRBJ2-3, is DTGVSQNPRHKITKRGQNVTFRCDPISEHNRLYWYRQTLGQGPEFLTYFQNEAQLEKSRLLSDRFSAERPKGSFSTLEIQRTEQGDSAMYLCASWRVTDTQYFGPGTRLTVL.

The J gene is TRBJ2-6, the V gene TRBV18; possibly TRBD1 for D (7 bases). Germline V gene lookup returns CDR1 KGHSH and CDR2 LQKENI. V was clipped by 4 bases and J by 3 bases, with 13 bases between them. This CDR3 has 16 amino acids. The CDR3 here is CASSLNRGGGANVLTF. In nucleotides, the CDR3 is TGTGCCAGCTCACTAAACAGGGGAGGTGGGGCCAACGTCCTGACTTTC.

The CDR3 is CAWSARSGTEAFF. CDR3 in DNA: TGTGCCTGGAGTGCCAGGTCGGGGACTGAAGCTTTCTTT. This sequence joins TRBV30 and TRBJ1-1; no clear D gene. V was clipped by 1 base and J by 5 bases, with 11 bases between them. Germline V gives CDR1 GTSNPN, CDR2 SVGIG (reference sequence). The CDR3 contains 13 residues.

The chain joins TRBV4-1 to TRBJ2-1, with D unresolved. Germline V gene sequence: CDR1 MGHRA, CDR2 YSYEKL. V lost 0 bases and J 7 bases, leaving 13 bases between the germline ends. This CDR3 spans 15 amino acids. DNA for the CDR3: TGCGCCAGCAGCCAAGATTGGGTTCTGTGGAATGAGCAGTTCTTC. Residues: CASSQDWVLWNEQFF.

The chain carries TRBV28 and TRBJ1-2, with D unclear. The germline gives CDR1 MDHEN, CDR2 SYDVKM. The length of the CDR3 is 16 residues. V was trimmed by 4 bases and J by 1 base, leaving 16 bases between them. The CDR3 protein is CASSSPPEAVNYGYTF. The CDR3 DNA is TGTGCCAGCAGTTCCCCCCCCGAGGCCGTTAACTATGGCTACACCTTC.

The V gene is TRBV25-1, the J gene TRBJ1-4; D gene uncertain. V shed 5 bases and J shed 7 bases, with 11 bases lying between them. The CDR3 totals 13 residues. The V gene's germline CDR1 is MGHDK and CDR2 SYGVNS. The chain's CDR3 is CASSPPLGEKLFF. The CDR3 nucleotides read TGTGCCAGCAGTCCCCCCTTGGGTGAAAAACTGTTTTTT. Full variable domain (remainder filled in from reference TRBV25-1 and TRBJ1-4): EADIYQTPRYLVIGTGKKITLECSQTMGHDKMYWYQQDPGMELHLIHYSYGVNSTEKGDLSSESTVSRIRTEHFPLTLESARPSHTSQYLCASSPPLGEKLFFGSGTQLSVL.